This T cell receptor beta chain was recorded in a study of CD8 T cells in ankylosing spondylitis. Overall study findings and caveats: Ankylosing spondylitis blood appeared to be characterized by a TCR beta motif of about eight highly homologous variants. Clones linked to disease were reported to show significant enrichment in matched ankylosing spondylitis synovial fluid.

TCRdb itself ran the 5' RACE reads through MiXCR, one entry per CDR3 protein. The sample lists 100,000 to 150,000 distinct CDR3 sequences; 6% to 8.5% were seen once. The V gene lost 6 bases and the J gene lost 3 bases, with 9 bases spanning the gap. Germline V lookup: CDR1 DFQATT, CDR2 SNEGSKA (reference sequence). CDR3 length equals 11 residues. This clonotype was observed a single time. Its antigen remains unknown. The sequence came from a male donor with ankylosing spondylitis or in good health (not recorded which). Specimen: blood, either unsorted or a sorted T cell fraction (not recorded which). J is TRBJ2-7 and V is TRBV20-1; D is uncertain. In DNA form, the CDR3 reads TGCAGTGCCCATTACAACTACGAGCAGTACTTC. Translation: CSAHYNYEQYF.